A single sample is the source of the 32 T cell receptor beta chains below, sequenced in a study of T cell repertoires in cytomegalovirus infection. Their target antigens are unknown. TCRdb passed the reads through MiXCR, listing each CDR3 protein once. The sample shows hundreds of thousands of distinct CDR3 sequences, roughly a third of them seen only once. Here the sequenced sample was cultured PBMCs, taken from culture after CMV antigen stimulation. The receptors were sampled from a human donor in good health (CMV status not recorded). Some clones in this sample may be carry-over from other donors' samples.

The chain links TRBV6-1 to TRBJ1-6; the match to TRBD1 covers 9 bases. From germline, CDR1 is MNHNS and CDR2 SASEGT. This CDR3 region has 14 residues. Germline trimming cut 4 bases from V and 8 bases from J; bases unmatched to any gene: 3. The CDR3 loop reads CASSAGQGDSPLHF. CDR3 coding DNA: TGTGCCAGCAGTGCGGGACAGGGAGATTCACCCCTCCACTTT.

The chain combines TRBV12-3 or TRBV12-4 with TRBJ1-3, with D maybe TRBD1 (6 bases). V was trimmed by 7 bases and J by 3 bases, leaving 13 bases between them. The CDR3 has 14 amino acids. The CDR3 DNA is TGTGCCAGCATCCTAGGACAGTTTGGAAACACCATATATTTT. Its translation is CASILGQFGNTIYF.

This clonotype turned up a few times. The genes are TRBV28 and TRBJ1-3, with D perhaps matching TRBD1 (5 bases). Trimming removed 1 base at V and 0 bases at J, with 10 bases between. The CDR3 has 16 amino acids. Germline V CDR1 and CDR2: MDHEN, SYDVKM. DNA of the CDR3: TGTGCCAGCAGTTTATATCAGGGCTCCTCTGGAAACACCATATATTTT. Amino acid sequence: CASSLYQGSSGNTIYF.

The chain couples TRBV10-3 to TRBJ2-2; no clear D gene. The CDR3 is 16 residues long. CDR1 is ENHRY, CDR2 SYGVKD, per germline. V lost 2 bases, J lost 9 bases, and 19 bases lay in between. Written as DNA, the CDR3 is TGTGCCATCAGTGAGACCCGGGCGTCCTATTCCCGGGAGCTGTTTTTT. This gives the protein CAISETRASYSRELFF.

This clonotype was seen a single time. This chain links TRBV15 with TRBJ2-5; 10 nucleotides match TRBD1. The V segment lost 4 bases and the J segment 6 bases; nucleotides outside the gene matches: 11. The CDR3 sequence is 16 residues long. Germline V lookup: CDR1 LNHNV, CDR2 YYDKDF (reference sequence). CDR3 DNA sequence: TGTGCCACCAGCACCGGGACAGGGGACGACATACAGACCCAGTACTTC. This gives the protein CATSTGTGDDIQTQYF.

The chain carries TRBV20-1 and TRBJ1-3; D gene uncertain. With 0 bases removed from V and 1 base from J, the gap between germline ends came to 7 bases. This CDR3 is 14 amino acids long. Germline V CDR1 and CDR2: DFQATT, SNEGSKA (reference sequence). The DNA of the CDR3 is TGCAGTGCTAGAGATGGCGGATCTGGAAACACCATATATTTT. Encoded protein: CSARDGGSGNTIYF.

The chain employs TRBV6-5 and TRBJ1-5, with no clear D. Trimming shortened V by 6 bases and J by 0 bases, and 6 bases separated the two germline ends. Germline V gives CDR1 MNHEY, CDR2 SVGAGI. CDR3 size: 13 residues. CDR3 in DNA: TGTGCCAGCAGGCTTTATAGCAATCAGCCCCAGCATTTT. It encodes CASRLYSNQPQHF.

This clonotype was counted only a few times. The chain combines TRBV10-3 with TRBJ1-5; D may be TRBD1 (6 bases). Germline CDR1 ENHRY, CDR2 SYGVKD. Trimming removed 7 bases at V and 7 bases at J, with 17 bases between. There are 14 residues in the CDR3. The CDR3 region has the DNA TGTGCCATCATAGGGACGGGGGGCAGGCAGCCCCAGCATTTT. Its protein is CAIIGTGGRQPQHF.

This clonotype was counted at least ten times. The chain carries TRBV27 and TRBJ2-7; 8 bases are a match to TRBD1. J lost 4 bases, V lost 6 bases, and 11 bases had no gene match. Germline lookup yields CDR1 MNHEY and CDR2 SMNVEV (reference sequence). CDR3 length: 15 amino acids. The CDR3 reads CASSSPRDRGYEQYF. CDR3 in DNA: TGTGCCAGCAGCTCACCCAGAGACAGGGGTTACGAGCAGTACTTC.

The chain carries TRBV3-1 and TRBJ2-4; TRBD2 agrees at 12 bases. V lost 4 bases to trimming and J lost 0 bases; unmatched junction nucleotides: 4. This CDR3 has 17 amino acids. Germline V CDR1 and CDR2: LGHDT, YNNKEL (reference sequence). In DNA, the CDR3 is TGTGCCAGCAGCCGTCTAGCGGGGGGGCTAGCCAAAAACATTCAGTACTTC. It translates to CASSRLAGGLAKNIQYF.

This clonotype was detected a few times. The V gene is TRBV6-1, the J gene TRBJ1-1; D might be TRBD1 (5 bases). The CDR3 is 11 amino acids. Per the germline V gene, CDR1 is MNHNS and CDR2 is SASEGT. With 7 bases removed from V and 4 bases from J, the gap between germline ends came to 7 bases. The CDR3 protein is CASTGGTEAFF. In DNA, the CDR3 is TGTGCCAGCACCGGGGGCACTGAAGCTTTCTTT.

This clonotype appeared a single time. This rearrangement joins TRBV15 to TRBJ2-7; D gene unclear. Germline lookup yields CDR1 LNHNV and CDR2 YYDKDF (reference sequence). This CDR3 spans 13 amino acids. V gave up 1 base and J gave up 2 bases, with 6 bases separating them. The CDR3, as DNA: TGTGCCACCAGCAGAGCGGGCCCCTACGAGCAGTACTTC. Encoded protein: CATSRAGPYEQYF.

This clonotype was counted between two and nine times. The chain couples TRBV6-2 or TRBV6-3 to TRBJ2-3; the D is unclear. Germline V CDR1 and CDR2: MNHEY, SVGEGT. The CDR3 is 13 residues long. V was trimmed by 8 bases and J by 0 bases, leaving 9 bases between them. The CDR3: CASLRASTDTQYF. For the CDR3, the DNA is TGTGCCAGCCTAAGGGCCAGCACAGATACGCAGTATTTT.

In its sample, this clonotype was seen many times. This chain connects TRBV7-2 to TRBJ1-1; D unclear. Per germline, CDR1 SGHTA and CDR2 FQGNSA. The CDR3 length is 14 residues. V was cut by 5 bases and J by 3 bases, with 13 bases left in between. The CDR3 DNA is TGTGCCAGCAGCCCCGGCCGGGCGCACACTGAAGCTTTCTTT. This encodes CASSPGRAHTEAFF.

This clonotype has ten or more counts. CDR3 sequence reads: CASSLVSSTDTQYF. CDR3 DNA: TGTGCCAGCAGCTTAGTGAGTAGCACAGATACGCAGTATTTT. V and J are TRBV7-2 and TRBJ2-3; no clear D gene. From germline, CDR1 is SGHTA and CDR2 FQGNSA. The V end was cut by 1 base, the J end by 0 bases, with 5 bases between. The CDR3 is 14 amino acids.

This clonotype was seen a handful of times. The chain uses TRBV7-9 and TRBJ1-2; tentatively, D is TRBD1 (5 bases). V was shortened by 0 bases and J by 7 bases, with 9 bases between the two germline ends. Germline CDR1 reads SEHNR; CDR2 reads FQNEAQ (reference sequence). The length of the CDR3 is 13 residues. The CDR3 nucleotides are TGTGCCAGCAGCTTAGCGCAGGGCGGTGGCTACACCTTC. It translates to CASSLAQGGGYTF.

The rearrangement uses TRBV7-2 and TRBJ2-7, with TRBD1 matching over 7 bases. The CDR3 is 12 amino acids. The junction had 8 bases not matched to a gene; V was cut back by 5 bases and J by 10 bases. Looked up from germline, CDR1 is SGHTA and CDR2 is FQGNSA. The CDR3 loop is CASSPRDRRQYF. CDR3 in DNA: TGTGCCAGCAGCCCCCGGGACAGAAGACAGTACTTC.

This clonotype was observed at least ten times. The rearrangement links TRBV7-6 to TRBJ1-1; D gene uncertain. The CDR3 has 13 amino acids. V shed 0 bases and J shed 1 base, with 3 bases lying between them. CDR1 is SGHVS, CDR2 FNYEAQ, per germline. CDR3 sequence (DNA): TGTGCCAGCAGCTTAGCCCAGAACACTGAAGCTTTCTTT. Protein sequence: CASSLAQNTEAFF.

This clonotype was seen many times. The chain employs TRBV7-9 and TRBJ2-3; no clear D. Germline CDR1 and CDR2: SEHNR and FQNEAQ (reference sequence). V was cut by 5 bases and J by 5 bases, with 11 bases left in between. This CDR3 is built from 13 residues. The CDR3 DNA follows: TGTGCCAGCAGCATTAGACTCCAAGATACGCAGTATTTT. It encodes CASSIRLQDTQYF.

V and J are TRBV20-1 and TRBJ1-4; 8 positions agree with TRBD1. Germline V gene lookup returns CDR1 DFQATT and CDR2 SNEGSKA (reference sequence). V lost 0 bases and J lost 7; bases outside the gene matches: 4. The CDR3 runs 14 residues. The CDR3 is CSARDTGGSEKLFF. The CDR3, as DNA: TGCAGTGCTAGAGATACAGGGGGAAGTGAAAAACTGTTTTTT.

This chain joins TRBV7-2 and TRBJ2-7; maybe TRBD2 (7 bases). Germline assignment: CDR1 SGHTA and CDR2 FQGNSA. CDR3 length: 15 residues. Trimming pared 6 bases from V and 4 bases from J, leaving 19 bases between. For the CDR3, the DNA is TGTGCCAGCAGTCCACCGGGGGGCGATAGGTACGAGCAGTACTTC. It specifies CASSPPGGDRYEQYF.

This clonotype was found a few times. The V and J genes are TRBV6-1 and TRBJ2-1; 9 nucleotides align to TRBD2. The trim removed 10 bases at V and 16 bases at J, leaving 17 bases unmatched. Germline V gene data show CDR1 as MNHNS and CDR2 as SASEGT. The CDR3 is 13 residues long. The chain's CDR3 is CATEASGALRTFF. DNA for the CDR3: TGTGCCACCGAGGCTAGCGGGGCCTTACGGACCTTCTTC.

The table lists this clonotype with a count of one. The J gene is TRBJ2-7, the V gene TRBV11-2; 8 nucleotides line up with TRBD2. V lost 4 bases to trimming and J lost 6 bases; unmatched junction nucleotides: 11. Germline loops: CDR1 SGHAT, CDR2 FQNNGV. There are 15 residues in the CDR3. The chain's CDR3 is CASSSVAGRMGEQYF. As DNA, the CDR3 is TGTGCCAGCAGCTCGGTAGCGGGACGAATGGGCGAGCAGTACTTC.

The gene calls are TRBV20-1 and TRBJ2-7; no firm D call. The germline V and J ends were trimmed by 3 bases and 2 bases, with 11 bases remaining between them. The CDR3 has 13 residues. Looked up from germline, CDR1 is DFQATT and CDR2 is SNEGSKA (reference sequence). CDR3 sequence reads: CSASRGAAYEQYF. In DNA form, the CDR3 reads TGCAGTGCTAGCCGCGGCGCGGCCTACGAGCAGTACTTC.

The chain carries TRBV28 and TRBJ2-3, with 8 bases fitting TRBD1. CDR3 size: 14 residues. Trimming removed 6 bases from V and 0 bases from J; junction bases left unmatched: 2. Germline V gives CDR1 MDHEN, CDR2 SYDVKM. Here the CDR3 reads CASRTGDSTDTQYF. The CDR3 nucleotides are TGTGCCAGCAGGACAGGGGATAGCACAGATACGCAGTATTTT.

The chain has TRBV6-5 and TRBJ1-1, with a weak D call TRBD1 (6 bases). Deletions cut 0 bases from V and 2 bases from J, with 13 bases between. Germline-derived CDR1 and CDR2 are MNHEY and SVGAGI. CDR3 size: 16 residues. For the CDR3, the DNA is TGTGCCAGCAGTTACTCCCCGGGGGGCGGCAACACTGAAGCTTTCTTT. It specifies CASSYSPGGGNTEAFF.

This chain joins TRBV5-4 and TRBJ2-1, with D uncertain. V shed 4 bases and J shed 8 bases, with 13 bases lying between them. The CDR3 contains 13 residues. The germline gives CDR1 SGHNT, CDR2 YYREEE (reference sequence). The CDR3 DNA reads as TGTGCCAGCAGCGCCGACCCAAAACATGAGCAGTTCTTC. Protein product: CASSADPKHEQFF. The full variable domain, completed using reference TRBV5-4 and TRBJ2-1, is ETGVTQSPTHLIKTRGQQVTLRCSSQSGHNTVSWYQQALGQGPQFIFQYYREEENGRGNFPPRFSGLQFPNYSSELNVNALELDDSALYLCASSADPKHEQFFGPGTRLTVL.

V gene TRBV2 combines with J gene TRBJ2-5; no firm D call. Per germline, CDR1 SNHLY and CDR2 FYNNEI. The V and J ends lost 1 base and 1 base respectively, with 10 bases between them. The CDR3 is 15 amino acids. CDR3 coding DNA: TGTGCCAGCAGTGAAGAAAAGGAATTCCAAGAGACCCAGTACTTC. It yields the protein CASSEEKEFQETQYF. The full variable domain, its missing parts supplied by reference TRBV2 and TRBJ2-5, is EPEVTQTPSHQVTQMGQEVILRCVPISNHLYFYWYRQILGQKVEFLVSFYNNEISEKSEIFDDQFSVERPDGSNFTLKIRSTKLEDSAMYFCASSEEKEFQETQYFGPGTRLLVL.

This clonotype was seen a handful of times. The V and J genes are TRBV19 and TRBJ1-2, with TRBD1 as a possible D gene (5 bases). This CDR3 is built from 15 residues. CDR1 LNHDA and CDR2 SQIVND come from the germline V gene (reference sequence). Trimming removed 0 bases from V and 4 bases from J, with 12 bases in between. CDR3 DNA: TGTGCCAGTAGTATAGATCCCGGACAAATCTATGGCTACACCTTC. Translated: CASSIDPGQIYGYTF. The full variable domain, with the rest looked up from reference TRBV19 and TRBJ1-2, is DGGITQSPKYLFRKEGQNVTLSCEQNLNHDAMYWYRQDPGQGLRLIYYSQIVNDFQKGDIAEGYSVSREKKESFPLTVTSAQKNPTAFYLCASSIDPGQIYGYTFGSGTRLTVV.

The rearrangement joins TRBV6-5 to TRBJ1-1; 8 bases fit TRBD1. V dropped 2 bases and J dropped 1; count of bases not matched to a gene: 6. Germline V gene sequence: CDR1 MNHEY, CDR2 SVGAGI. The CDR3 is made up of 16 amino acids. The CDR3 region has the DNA TGTGCCAGCAGTTACATAAGGGGACAGGCGAACACTGAAGCTTTCTTT. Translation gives CASSYIRGQANTEAFF.

CDR3 coding DNA: TGTGCCAGCAGCTCTACACAGGGGGCGGAAGGCTACACCTTC. Protein sequence: CASSSTQGAEGYTF. This chain joins TRBV7-8 and TRBJ1-2; TRBD1 aligns across 9 bases. V gave up 4 bases and J gave up 8 bases; unmatched junction bases: 8. This CDR3 has 14 amino acids. Looked up from germline, CDR1 is SGHVS and CDR2 is FQNEAQ.

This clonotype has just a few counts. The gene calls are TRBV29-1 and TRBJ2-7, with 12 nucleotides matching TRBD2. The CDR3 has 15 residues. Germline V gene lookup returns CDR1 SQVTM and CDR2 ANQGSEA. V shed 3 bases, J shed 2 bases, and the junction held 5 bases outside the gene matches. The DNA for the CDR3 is TGCAGCGTTGAGGGACTAGCGGGCAACCCCTACGAGCAGTACTTC. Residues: CSVEGLAGNPYEQYF.